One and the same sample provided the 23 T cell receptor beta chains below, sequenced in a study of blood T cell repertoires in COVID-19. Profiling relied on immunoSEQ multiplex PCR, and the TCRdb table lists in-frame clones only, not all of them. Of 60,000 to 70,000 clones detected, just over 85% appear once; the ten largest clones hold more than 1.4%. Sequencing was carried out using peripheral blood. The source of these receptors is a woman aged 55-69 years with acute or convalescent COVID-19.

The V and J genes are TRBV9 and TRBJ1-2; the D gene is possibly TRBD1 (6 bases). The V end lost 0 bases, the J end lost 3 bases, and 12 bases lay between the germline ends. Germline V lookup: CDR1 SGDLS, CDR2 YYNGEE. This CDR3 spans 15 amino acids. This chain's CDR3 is CASSVEVRGDYGYTF. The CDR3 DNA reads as TGTGCCAGCAGCGTAGAGGTCAGGGGTGACTATGGCTACACCTTC.

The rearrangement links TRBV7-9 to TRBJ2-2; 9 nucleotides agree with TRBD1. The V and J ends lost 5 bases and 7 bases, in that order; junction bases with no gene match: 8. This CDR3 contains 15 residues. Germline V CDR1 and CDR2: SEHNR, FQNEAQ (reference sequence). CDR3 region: CASSIGDREFGELFF. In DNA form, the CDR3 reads TGTGCCAGCAGCATAGGGGACAGGGAGTTCGGGGAGCTGTTTTTT. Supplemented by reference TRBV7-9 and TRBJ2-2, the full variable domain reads DTGVSQNPRHKITKRGQNVTFRCDPISEHNRLYWYRQTLGQGPEFLTYFQNEAQLEKSRLLSDRFSAERPKGSFSTLEIQRTEQGDSAMYLCASSIGDREFGELFFGEGSRLTVL.

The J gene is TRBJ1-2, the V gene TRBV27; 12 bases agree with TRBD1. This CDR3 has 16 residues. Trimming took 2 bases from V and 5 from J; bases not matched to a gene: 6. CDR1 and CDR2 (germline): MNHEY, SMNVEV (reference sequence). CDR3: CASSLKGQGAFYGYTF. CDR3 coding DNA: TGTGCCAGCAGTTTAAAGGGACAGGGGGCGTTTTATGGCTACACCTTC.

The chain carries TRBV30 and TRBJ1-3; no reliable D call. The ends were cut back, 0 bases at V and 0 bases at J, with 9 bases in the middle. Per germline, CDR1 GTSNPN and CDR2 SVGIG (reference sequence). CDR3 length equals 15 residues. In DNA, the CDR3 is TGTGCCTGGAGTGTACCTAGAGTCTCTGGAAACACCATATATTTT. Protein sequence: CAWSVPRVSGNTIYF.

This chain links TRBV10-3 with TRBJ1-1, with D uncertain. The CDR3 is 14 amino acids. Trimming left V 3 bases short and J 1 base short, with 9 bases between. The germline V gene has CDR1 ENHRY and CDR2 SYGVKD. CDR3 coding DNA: TGTGCCATCAGTGATATAGTTACGAACACTGAAGCTTTCTTT. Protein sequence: CAISDIVTNTEAFF.

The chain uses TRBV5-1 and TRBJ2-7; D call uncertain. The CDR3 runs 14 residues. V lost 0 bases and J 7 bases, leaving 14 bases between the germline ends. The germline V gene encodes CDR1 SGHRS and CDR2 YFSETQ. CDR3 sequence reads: CASSLASPQREQYF. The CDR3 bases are TGCGCCAGCAGCTTGGCGTCCCCTCAGCGAGAGCAGTACTTC.

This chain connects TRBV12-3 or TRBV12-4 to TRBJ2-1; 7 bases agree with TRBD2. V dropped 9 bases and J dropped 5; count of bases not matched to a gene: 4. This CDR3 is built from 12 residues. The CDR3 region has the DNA TGTGCCAGTCCCGGGGGGAACAATGAGCAGTTCTTC. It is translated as CASPGGNNEQFF.

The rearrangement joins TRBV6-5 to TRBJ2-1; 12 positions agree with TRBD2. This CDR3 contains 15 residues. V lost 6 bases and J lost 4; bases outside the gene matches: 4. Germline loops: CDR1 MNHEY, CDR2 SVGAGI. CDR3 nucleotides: TGTGCCAGCAGAACCACTAGCGGGGGGTACAATGAGCAGTTCTTC. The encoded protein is CASRTTSGGYNEQFF.

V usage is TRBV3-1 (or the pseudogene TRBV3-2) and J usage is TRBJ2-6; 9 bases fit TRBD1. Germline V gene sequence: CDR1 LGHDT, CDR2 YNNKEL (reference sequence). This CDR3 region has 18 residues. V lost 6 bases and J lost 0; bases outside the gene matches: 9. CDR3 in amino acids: CASRQRTGASSGANVLTF. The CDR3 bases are TGTGCCAGCAGACAGAGGACAGGGGCCAGCTCTGGGGCCAACGTCCTGACTTTC.

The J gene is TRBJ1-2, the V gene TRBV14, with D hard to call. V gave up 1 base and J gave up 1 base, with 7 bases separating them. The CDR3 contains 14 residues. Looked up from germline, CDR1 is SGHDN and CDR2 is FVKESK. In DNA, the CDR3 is TGTGCCAGCAGCCAAGGTTCTTTTAACTATGGCTACACCTTC. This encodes CASSQGSFNYGYTF. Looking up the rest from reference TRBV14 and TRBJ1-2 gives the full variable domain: EAGVTQFPSHSVIEKGQTVTLRCDPISGHDNLYWYRRVMGKEIKFLLHFVKESKQDESGMPNNRFLAERTGGTYSTLKVQPAELEDSGVYFCASSQGSFNYGYTFGSGTRLTVV.

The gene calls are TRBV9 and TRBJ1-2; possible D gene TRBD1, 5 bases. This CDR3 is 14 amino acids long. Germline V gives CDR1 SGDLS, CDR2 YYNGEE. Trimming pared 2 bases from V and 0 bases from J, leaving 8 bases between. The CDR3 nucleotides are TGTGCCAGCAGCGTGGGACTAGCTAACTATGGCTACACCTTC. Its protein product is CASSVGLANYGYTF.

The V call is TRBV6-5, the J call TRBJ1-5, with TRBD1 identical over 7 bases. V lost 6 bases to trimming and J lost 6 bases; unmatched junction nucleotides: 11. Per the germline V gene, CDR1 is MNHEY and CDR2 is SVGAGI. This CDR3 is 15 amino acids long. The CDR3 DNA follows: TGTGCCAGCAGACAGGGGATACTCGCGGGTCAGCCCCAGCATTTT. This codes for CASRQGILAGQPQHF.

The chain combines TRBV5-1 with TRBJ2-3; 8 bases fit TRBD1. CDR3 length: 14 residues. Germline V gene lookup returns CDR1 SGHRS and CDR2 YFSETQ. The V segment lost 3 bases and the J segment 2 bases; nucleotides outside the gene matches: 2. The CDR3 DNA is TGCGCCAGCAGCTCAGGGGGCATCACAGATACGCAGTATTTT. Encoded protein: CASSSGGITDTQYF.

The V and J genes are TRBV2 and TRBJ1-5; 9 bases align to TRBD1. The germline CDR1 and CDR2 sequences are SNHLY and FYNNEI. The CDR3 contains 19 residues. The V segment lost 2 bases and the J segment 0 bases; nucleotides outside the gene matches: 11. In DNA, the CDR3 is TGTGCCAGCAGTGAAATGCTGGACAGGGGTGGGTCTAGCAATCAGCCCCAGCATTTT. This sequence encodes CASSEMLDRGGSSNQPQHF.

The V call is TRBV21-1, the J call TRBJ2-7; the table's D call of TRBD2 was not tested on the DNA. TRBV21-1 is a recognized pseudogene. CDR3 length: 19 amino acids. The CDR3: CASSKGGFSRTRRPYEQYF. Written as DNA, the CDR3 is TGTGCCAGCAGCAAAGGCGGGTTTAGTCGGACTAGAAGGCCCTACGAGCAGTACTTC.

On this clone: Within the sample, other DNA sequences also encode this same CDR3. The CDR3 sequence: CASSLNRRNTEAFF. The CDR3 nucleotides are TGCGCCAGCAGCTTAAACAGGAGGAACACTGAAGCTTTCTTT. This chain links TRBV5-1 with TRBJ1-1; TRBD1 might be the D (5 bases). V was trimmed by 2 bases and J by 1 base, leaving 9 bases between them. Germline loops: CDR1 SGHRS, CDR2 YFSETQ. This CDR3 comprises 14 residues. Together with reference TRBV5-1 and TRBJ1-1, the CDR3 gives the full variable domain: KAGVTQTPRYLIKTRGQQVTLSCSPISGHRSVSWYQQTPGQGLQFLFEYFSETQRNKGNFPGRFSGRQFSNSRSEMNVSTLELGDSALYLCASSLNRRNTEAFFGQGTRLTVV.

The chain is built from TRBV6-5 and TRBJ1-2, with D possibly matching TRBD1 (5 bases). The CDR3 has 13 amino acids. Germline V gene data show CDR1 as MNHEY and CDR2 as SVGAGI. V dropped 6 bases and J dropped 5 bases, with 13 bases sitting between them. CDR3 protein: CASSLTDGYGYTF. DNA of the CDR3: TGTGCCAGCAGCCTGACAGACGGGTATGGCTACACCTTC.

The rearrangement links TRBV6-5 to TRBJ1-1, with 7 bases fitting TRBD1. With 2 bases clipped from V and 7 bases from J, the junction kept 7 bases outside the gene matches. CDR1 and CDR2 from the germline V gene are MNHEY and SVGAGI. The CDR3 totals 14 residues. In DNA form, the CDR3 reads TGTGCCAGCAGTTACCGGCGACAGGGCGGTGAAGCTTTCTTT. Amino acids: CASSYRRQGGEAFF.

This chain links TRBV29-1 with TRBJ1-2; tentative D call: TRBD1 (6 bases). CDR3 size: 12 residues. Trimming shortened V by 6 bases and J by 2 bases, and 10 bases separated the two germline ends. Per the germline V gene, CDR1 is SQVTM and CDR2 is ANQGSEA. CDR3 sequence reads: CSVTQGNYGYTF. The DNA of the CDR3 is TGCAGCGTGACACAGGGAAACTATGGCTACACCTTC.

CDR3 coding DNA: TGTGCCAGCAGCAACGGACTAGGCAGCTACGAGCAGTTCTTC. It is translated as CASSNGLGSYEQFF. The gene calls are TRBV3-1 (or the pseudogene TRBV3-2) and TRBJ2-1, with 7 nucleotides matching TRBD2. The CDR3 sequence is 14 residues long. With V trimmed by 5 bases and J by 10 bases, 11 bases remained unmatched. The germline CDR1 and CDR2 sequences are LGHDT and YNNKEL (reference sequence).

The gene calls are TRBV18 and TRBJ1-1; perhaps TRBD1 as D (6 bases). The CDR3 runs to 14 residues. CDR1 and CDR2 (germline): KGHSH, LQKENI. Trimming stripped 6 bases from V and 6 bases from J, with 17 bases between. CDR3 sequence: CASSIQGGLSEAFF. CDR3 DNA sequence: TGTGCCAGCTCTATACAGGGCGGCTTGTCTGAAGCTTTCTTT.

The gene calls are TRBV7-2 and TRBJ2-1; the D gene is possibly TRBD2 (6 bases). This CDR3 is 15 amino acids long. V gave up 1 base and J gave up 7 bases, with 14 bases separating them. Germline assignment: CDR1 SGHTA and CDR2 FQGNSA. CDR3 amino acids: CASSLGLARGNEQFF. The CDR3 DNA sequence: TGTGCCAGCAGCTTAGGGCTAGCGAGGGGTAATGAGCAGTTCTTC.

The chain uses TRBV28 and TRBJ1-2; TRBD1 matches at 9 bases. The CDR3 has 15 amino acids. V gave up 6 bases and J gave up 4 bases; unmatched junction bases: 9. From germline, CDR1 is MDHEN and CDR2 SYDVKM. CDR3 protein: CASSQGTGRSYGYTF. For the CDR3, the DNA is TGTGCCAGCAGCCAGGGGACAGGGAGAAGCTATGGCTACACCTTC.